Listed below are T cell receptor beta chains from one sample, sequenced in a study of blood T cell repertoires in COVID-19. The repertoire was sequenced with immunoSEQ multiplex PCR; TCRdb's copy has only in-frame clones and lacks some. The sample lists approximately 200,000 clones; roughly nine tenths were seen once. The sequenced sample consisted of peripheral blood. The receptor source for this set is a man aged 65 to 85 with acute or convalescent COVID-19. The CDR3 runs from the conserved cysteine through the conserved F or W. The D gene is left open where the match is weak. For some rows the clone size is stated as once, few or many, or as a class when expanded; others skip it.

j_call d_call v_call clone_size cdr3_aa cdr3_nt
TRBJ1-5 TRBD1 TRBV24-1 few CATSDSTGGDQPQHF TGTGCCACCAGTGATTCGACAGGGGGGGATCAGCCCCAGCATTTT
TRBJ2-7 - TRBV6-5 - CASSYSFGTGEQYF TGTGCCAGCAGTTACTCATTTGGAACGGGCGAGCAGTACTTC
TRBJ1-1 - TRBV12-3/TRBV12-4 - CASTLRVAGRAFF TGTGCCAGCACCTTAAGGGTGGCAGGGCGAGCTTTCTTT
TRBJ1-1 - TRBV7-8 - CASSLYGSPNTEAFF TGTGCCAGCAGCCTTTACGGGAGTCCGAACACTGAAGCTTTCTTT
TRBJ1-1 - TRBV3-1/TRBV3-2 - CASSPWGEGTEAFF TGTGCCAGCAGCCCCTGGGGTGAGGGAACTGAAGCTTTCTTT
TRBJ2-2 - TRBV11-2 - CASSRGAFGTGELFF TGTGCCAGCAGCCGCGGGGCGTTTGGTACCGGGGAGCTGTTTTTT
TRBJ2-1 TRBD2 TRBV7-6 - CASSLGGRAGAEQFF TGTGCCAGCAGCTTAGGAGGGAGGGCCGGTGCTGAGCAGTTCTTC
TRBJ1-6 TRBD1 TRBV7-9 - CASSLGTGANSPLHF TGTGCCAGCAGCTTGGGGACAGGCGCTAATTCACCCCTCCACTTT
TRBJ2-5 TRBD2 TRBV29-1 - CSGGSGETQYF TGCAGCGGCGGGAGCGGGGAGACCCAGTACTTC
TRBJ2-7 TRBD1 TRBV6-5 - CASSGTGYEQYF TGTGCCAGCAGCGGGACAGGTTACGAGCAGTACTTC
TRBJ2-1 TRBD2 TRBV5-1 - CASSGDSGRAGNEQFF TGCGCCAGCAGCGGGGATAGCGGGAGGGCGGGAAATGAGCAGTTCTTC
TRBJ2-7 - TRBV28 - CASSLSRGIIKQYF TGTGCCAGCAGTTTGAGCAGGGGCATAATAAAGCAGTACTTC
TRBJ2-7 TRBD1 TRBV28 once CASSSPGQGKNLYEQYF TGTGCCAGCAGTTCCCCGGGACAGGGGAAGAATCTTTACGAGCAGTACTTC
TRBJ2-5 TRBD1 TRBV15 once CATSTWGTGQETQYF TGTGCCACCAGCACCTGGGGGACAGGTCAAGAGACCCAGTACTTC
TRBJ2-1 TRBD2 TRBV3-1/TRBV3-2 - CASSQLSGRYYNEQFF TGTGCCAGCAGCCAACTTAGCGGGAGATACTACAATGAGCAGTTCTTC
TRBJ2-2 - TRBV19 - CASGDLGPGELFF TGTGCCAGTGGTGATTTGGGGCCCGGGGAGCTGTTTTTT
TRBJ1-1 - TRBV15 - CATSSFQARAFF TGTGCCACCAGCAGTTTTCAAGCGAGAGCTTTCTTT
TRBJ1-2 - TRBV15 - CATSRGKTAGYTF TGTGCCACCAGCAGGGGTAAGACAGCTGGCTACACCTTC
TRBJ1-2 - TRBV10-3 - CAISASQPAGGYTF TGTGCCATCAGTGCGAGCCAGCCCGCGGGAGGCTACACCTTC
TRBJ2-5 - TRBV18 - CASSPTEARAEETQYF TGTGCCAGCTCACCTACTGAGGCCAGGGCGGAAGAGACCCAGTACTTC
TRBJ2-5 - TRBV7-3 - CASSLGQGGTQYF TGTGCCAGCAGCTTAGGGCAGGGGGGGACCCAGTACTTC
TRBJ1-6 TRBD1 TRBV3-1/TRBV3-2 - CASRPTGGKDNSPLHF TGTGCCAGCAGACCGACAGGGGGGAAAGATAATTCACCCCTCCACTTT
TRBJ1-2 - TRBV3-1/TRBV3-2 - CASSPGLASGVPRYTF TGTGCCAGCAGCCCGGGGTTGGCTTCAGGGGTTCCGCGCTACACCTTC
TRBJ1-2 - TRBV29-1 - CSVQMGYGGYTF TGCAGCGTTCAAATGGGTTACGGGGGCTACACCTTC
TRBJ2-6 - TRBV6-5 - CASSYGGLGANVLTF TGTGCCAGCAGTTACGGGGGCCTAGGGGCCAACGTCCTGACTTTC